One sample yielded the 14 T cell receptor beta chains listed below, sequenced in a study of neurological immune-mediated disorders. TCRdb re-analysed the 5' RACE reads in MiXCR, keeping a single row per CDR3 protein. This sample yields under 40,000 distinct CDR3 sequences, of which less than 15% are seen a single time; 20% to 30% belongs to the top ten. The specimen was PBMCs. All receptors derive from a woman in her forties or fifties with HTLV-1-associated myelopathy (HAM/TSP).

This clonotype came up many times. CDR3 protein: CASSKPQETQYF. CDR3 nucleotide sequence: TGTGCCAGCAGCAAACCGCAAGAGACCCAGTACTTC. The chain couples TRBV6-5 to TRBJ2-5; no definite D call. Germline loops: CDR1 MNHEY, CDR2 SVGAGI. This CDR3 contains 12 residues. Trimming stripped 6 bases from V and 2 bases from J, with 7 bases between.

This clonotype was detected only a few times. A much larger clone sits a single nucleotide away, making a read error possible. The chain combines TRBV12-3 or TRBV12-4 with TRBJ1-5; D is unresolved. This CDR3 has 12 residues. This CDR3 is CASTNSNQSQHF. DNA for the CDR3: TGTGCCAGCACAAATAGCAATCAGTCCCAGCATTTT.

This clonotype came up many times. The CDR3 here is CASSLAGGDGDTQYF. The CDR3 bases are TGCGCCAGCAGCTTAGCGGGGGGTGATGGAGATACGCAGTATTTT. The chain uses TRBV5-1 and TRBJ2-3; TRBD2 aligns across 9 bases. Trimming cost V 2 bases and J 5 bases; bases outside gene matches: 6. This CDR3 contains 15 residues. Germline V CDR1 and CDR2: SGHRS, YFSETQ.

This clonotype was seen at least ten times. The chain joins TRBV12-3 or TRBV12-4 to TRBJ2-1; either TRBD1 or TRBD2 may supply D (6 bases each). V lost 5 bases and J lost 1, with 12 bases in between. This CDR3 has 15 amino acids. CDR3 sequence: CASSPGAGSYNEQFF. DNA for the CDR3: TGTGCCAGCAGTCCGGGGGCGGGGTCCTACAATGAGCAGTTCTTC.

V usage is TRBV14 and J usage is TRBJ2-7, with D maybe TRBD2 (6 bases). The CDR3 contains 12 residues. V was trimmed by 0 bases and J by 9 bases, leaving 9 bases between them. Germline-derived CDR1 and CDR2 are SGHDN and FVKESK. CDR3 amino acids: CASSQEWGGQYF. The CDR3 DNA follows: TGTGCCAGCAGCCAAGAATGGGGAGGGCAGTACTTC.

This clonotype was detected ten times or more. V usage is TRBV12-3 or TRBV12-4 and J usage is TRBJ1-5; perhaps TRBD1 as D (5 bases). V lost 1 base and J lost 1, with 11 bases in between. This CDR3 has 16 amino acids. In DNA, the CDR3 is TGTGCCAGCAGTTTAGGGACGGGGGGGAGCAATCAGCCCCAGCATTTT. It codes for CASSLGTGGSNQPQHF.

Many counts were recorded for this clonotype. This sequence joins TRBV6-2 or TRBV6-3 and TRBJ2-1; D is ambiguous. V shed 7 bases and J shed 1 base, with 14 bases lying between them. This CDR3 has 15 amino acids. Germline CDR1 reads MNHEY; CDR2 reads SVGEGT. CDR3 sequence reads: CASIPELGSYNEQFF. The CDR3 region has the DNA TGTGCCAGCATCCCCGAGTTAGGATCCTACAATGAGCAGTTCTTC.

The DNA for the CDR3 is TGCGCCAGCAGCTTAACAGGAAGCCCGACGTACGAGCAGTACTTC. Its protein product is CASSLTGSPTYEQYF. The chain employs TRBV5-1 and TRBJ2-7; D may be TRBD1 (5 bases). Between the trimmed V and J ends, which lost 2 bases and 4 bases, there was a span of 16 bases. CDR1 and CDR2 (germline): SGHRS, YFSETQ. The CDR3 has 15 residues.

This clonotype was picked up many times. The rearrangement links TRBV12-3 or TRBV12-4 to TRBJ2-1, with 7 bases aligning to TRBD2. This CDR3 is 15 amino acids long. The trim removed 0 bases at V and 5 bases at J, leaving 4 bases unmatched. The chain's CDR3 is CASSLAKRGNNEQFF. For the CDR3, the DNA is TGTGCCAGCAGTTTAGCGAAGCGGGGAAACAATGAGCAGTTCTTC.

The rearrangement uses TRBV3-1 and TRBJ1-1; a possible D gene is TRBD1 (5 bases). Germline CDR1 reads LGHDT; CDR2 reads YNNKEL (reference sequence). V was cut by 5 bases and J by 5 bases, with 18 bases left in between. The CDR3 loop spans 15 amino acids. The CDR3 DNA is TGTGCCAGCAGCTACCCGGGGGGGACTGGGACTGAAGCTTTCTTT. Amino acids: CASSYPGGTGTEAFF.

This clonotype was recorded many times. The genes are TRBV20-1 and TRBJ2-1, with 13 bases fitting TRBD2. V lost 0 bases to trimming and J lost 9 bases; unmatched junction nucleotides: 8. CDR1 is DFQATT and CDR2 is SNEGSKA in the germline V gene (reference sequence). The CDR3 is 16 amino acids. The CDR3 reads CSARDFRLAGGGEQFF. The CDR3 DNA reads TGCAGTGCTAGAGACTTCAGACTAGCGGGGGGCGGTGAGCAGTTCTTC.

This clonotype has only a few counts. The chain links TRBV14 to TRBJ1-1, with no clear D. The CDR3 spans 15 residues. The V end lost 3 bases, the J end lost 1 base, and 12 bases lay between the germline ends. Germline lookup yields CDR1 SGHDN and CDR2 FVKESK. The CDR3 spells CASSQRGTWNTEAFF. The CDR3 DNA is TGTGCCAGCAGCCAGCGGGGTACTTGGAACACTGAAGCTTTCTTT.

The V call is TRBV27, the J call TRBJ2-6, with unresolved D. This CDR3 spans 18 amino acids. Trimming cost V 1 base and J 0 bases, with 13 bases left between them. Germline V gene lookup returns CDR1 MNHEY and CDR2 SMNVEV (reference sequence). CDR3 amino acids: CASSLLPGSSSGANVLTF. The CDR3 DNA reads as TGTGCCAGCAGTTTATTGCCTGGTTCCAGCTCTGGGGCCAACGTCCTGACTTTC.

A single count supports this clonotype. The chain combines TRBV19 with TRBJ2-3; 7 nucleotides line up with TRBD2. Germline V gene lookup returns CDR1 LNHDA and CDR2 SQIVND (reference sequence). The CDR3 covers 13 residues. CDR3 residues: CGSAGFSTDTQYF. Written as DNA, the CDR3 is TGTGGCTCAGCGGGGTTTAGCACAGATACGCAGTATTTT. The variable domain in full, with the rest retrieved from reference TRBV19 and TRBJ2-3, is DGGITQSPKYLFRKEGQNVTLSCEQNLNHDAMYWYRQDPGQGLRLIYYSQIVNDFQKGDIAEGYSVSREKKESFPLTVTSAQKNPTAFYLCGSAGFSTDTQYFGPGTRLTVL.